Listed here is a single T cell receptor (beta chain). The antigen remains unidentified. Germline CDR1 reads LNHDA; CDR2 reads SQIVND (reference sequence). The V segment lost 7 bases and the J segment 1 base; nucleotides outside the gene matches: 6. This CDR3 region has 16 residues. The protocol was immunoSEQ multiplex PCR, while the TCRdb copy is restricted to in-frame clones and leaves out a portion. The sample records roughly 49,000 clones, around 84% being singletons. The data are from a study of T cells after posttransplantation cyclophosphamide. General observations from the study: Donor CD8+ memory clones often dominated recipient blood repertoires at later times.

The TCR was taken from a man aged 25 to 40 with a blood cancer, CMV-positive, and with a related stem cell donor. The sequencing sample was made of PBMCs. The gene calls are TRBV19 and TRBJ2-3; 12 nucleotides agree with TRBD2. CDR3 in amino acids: CASIPSGRVGTDTQYF. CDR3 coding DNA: TGTGCCAGTATTCCTAGCGGGAGGGTTGGCACAGATACGCAGTATTTT.